These 18 T cell receptor beta chains originate from one sample sequenced in a study of regulatory T cells in long-lasting Graves disease. Both iRepertoire HTBI primers and Arm-PCR of CDR3 regions were used to build the TCR beta libraries. TCRdb itself ran the multiplex PCR reads through MiXCR, one entry per CDR3 protein. The table has approximately 380,000 distinct CDR3 sequences, under 25% seen once; the top ten hold less than 25%. Time point given: persistent/refractory GD, antithyroid drugs over 5 years with positive TRAb. Extracted RNA from PBMCs served as the source of the TCR library. Specimen: peripheral blood mononuclear cells (PBMCs), collected when the disease was refractory, from a patient treated with antithyroid drugs. These TCRs come from a female donor with Graves disease.

This clonotype was observed a few times. This chain connects TRBV6-1 to TRBJ1-2; TRBD1 is a possible D gene (6 bases). The CDR3 totals 16 residues. The germline V gene encodes CDR1 MNHNS and CDR2 SASEGT. The germline V and J ends were trimmed by 6 bases and 6 bases, with 23 bases remaining between them. This CDR3 is CASRGDWGGRRDGYTF. CDR3 bases: TGTGCCAGCAGAGGGGACTGGGGGGGCCGACGAGATGGCTACACCTTC.

This clonotype was detected ten times or more. The chain employs TRBV20-1 and TRBJ1-5; TRBD1 matches 10 bases. V trimming: 3 bases; J trimming: 3 bases; junction bases outside the gene matches: 5. The CDR3 length is 15 residues. Germline CDR1 reads DFQATT; CDR2 reads SNEGSKA (reference sequence). The DNA of the CDR3 is TGCAGTGCTAGGACAGGGGGCGCGACCAATCAGCCCCAGCATTTT. This translates into CSARTGGATNQPQHF.

The chain carries TRBV11-2 and TRBJ1-1, with 7 bases matching TRBD1. The CDR3 extends over 14 amino acids. Germline trimming cut 8 bases from V and 5 bases from J; bases unmatched to any gene: 11. Germline CDR1 is SGHAT and CDR2 is FQNNGV. The CDR3 sequence: CASVETGRGTEAFF. CDR3 nucleotide sequence: TGTGCCAGCGTCGAGACAGGGCGGGGGACTGAAGCTTTCTTT.

The rearrangement links TRBV9 to TRBJ1-6; the match to TRBD1 covers 7 bases. Germline CDR1 is SGDLS and CDR2 is YYNGEE. This CDR3 has 15 amino acids. Trimming took 3 bases from V and 5 from J; bases not matched to a gene: 5. The chain's CDR3 is CASSGHGTDNSPLHF. As DNA, the CDR3 is TGTGCCAGCAGCGGCCACGGGACAGATAATTCACCCCTCCACTTT.

In its sample, this clonotype was seen many times. The V and J genes are TRBV12-3 or TRBV12-4 and TRBJ1-1; no firm D call. V dropped 6 bases and J dropped 1 base, with 9 bases sitting between them. The CDR3 has 13 amino acids. Here the CDR3 reads CASREGGNTEAFF. CDR3 sequence (DNA): TGTGCCAGCAGAGAGGGTGGGAACACTGAAGCTTTCTTT.

In this sample, this clonotype turned up many times. The chain uses TRBV6-9 and TRBJ2-5; D remains ambiguous. From germline, CDR1 is MNHGY and CDR2 SVAAGI. Between the trimmed V and J ends, which lost 3 bases and 5 bases, there was a span of 10 bases. CDR3 length: 13 amino acids. The CDR3 bases are TGTGCCAGCAGTTACGACCCTCTGGAGACCCAGTACTTC. It yields the protein CASSYDPLETQYF.

This clonotype was observed at least ten times. The CDR3 is CASSLSSVSYEQYF. Written as DNA, the CDR3 is TGTGCCAGCAGCTTAAGTTCAGTTTCCTACGAGCAGTACTTC. This chain connects TRBV11-2 to TRBJ2-7; D gene uncertain. In germline, CDR1 is SGHAT, CDR2 FQNNGV. This CDR3 comprises 14 residues. V gave up 2 bases and J gave up 1 base, with 9 bases separating them.

This clonotype was seen a handful of times. V is TRBV19 and J is TRBJ1-5; 7 bases map to TRBD1. With 5 bases clipped from V and 1 base from J, the junction kept 8 bases outside the gene matches. The CDR3 spans 16 residues. Looked up from germline, CDR1 is LNHDA and CDR2 is SQIVND (reference sequence). The DNA for the CDR3 is TGTGCCAGTAGTGCCAGAGGACAGGCCAGCAATCAGCCCCAGCATTTT. It yields the protein CASSARGQASNQPQHF.

This clonotype was picked up many times. The chain recombines TRBV6-1 with TRBJ2-5; D unresolved. This CDR3 spans 12 amino acids. Germline CDR1 and CDR2: MNHNS and SASEGT. Trimming took 7 bases from V and 5 from J, leaving 11 bases between them. In DNA form, the CDR3 reads TGTGCCAGCACCCCTGCCGGGGAGACCCAGTACTTC. Translated, it gives CASTPAGETQYF.

The V call is TRBV6-1, the J call TRBJ1-5, with D hard to call. The CDR3 is 15 residues long. Trimming cost V 6 bases and J 1 base, with 13 bases left between them. Germline CDR1 reads MNHNS; CDR2 reads SASEGT. In DNA form, the CDR3 reads TGTGCCAGCAGCCCTCTCGGGGAGAGCAATCAGCCCCAGCATTTT. This encodes CASSPLGESNQPQHF.

The CDR3 coding sequence is TGCAGCGTTCGGGCGGACACTGAAGCTTTCTTT. Translated: CSVRADTEAFF. This chain uses TRBV29-1 with TRBJ1-1; D uncertain. CDR1 SQVTM and CDR2 ANQGSEA come from the germline V gene. The CDR3 spans 11 residues. Trimming removed 5 bases from V and 3 bases from J, with 7 bases in between.

This clonotype appeared a few times. The chain links TRBV10-3 to TRBJ1-1, with D tentatively TRBD1 (6 bases). The CDR3 is made up of 14 amino acids. Germline CDR1 ENHRY, CDR2 SYGVKD. Trimming left V 4 bases short and J 0 bases short, with 9 bases between. The CDR3 coding sequence is TGTGCCATCAGTGGAGGACAGATGAACACTGAAGCTTTCTTT. Protein sequence: CAISGGQMNTEAFF.

The table lists this clonotype with many counts. The chain uses TRBV6-1 and TRBJ2-7; 12 bases agree with TRBD2. CDR3 length equals 16 residues. V lost 3 bases to trimming and J lost 6 bases; unmatched junction nucleotides: 9. Germline loops: CDR1 MNHNS, CDR2 SASEGT. CDR3 in amino acids: CASSELTSGRVGEQYF. Here the CDR3 DNA reads TGTGCCAGCAGTGAGCTGACTAGCGGGAGAGTAGGCGAGCAGTACTTC.

This clonotype has only a few counts. The rearrangement joins TRBV29-1 to TRBJ2-7, with D perhaps matching TRBD1 or TRBD2 (5 bases each). The germline V gene encodes CDR1 SQVTM and CDR2 ANQGSEA. V was cut by 7 bases and J by 6 bases, with 28 bases left in between. The CDR3 sequence is 16 residues long. Here the CDR3 DNA reads TGCAGCGCATCCGGGACGGCTATGATCCCAACATCCGAGCAGTACTTC. Translation: CSASGTAMIPTSEQYF.

The chain recombines TRBV7-8 with TRBJ2-3; D might be TRBD2 (6 bases). In germline, CDR1 is SGHVS, CDR2 FQNEAQ. The CDR3 extends over 16 amino acids. The V and J ends lost 5 bases and 0 bases respectively, with 15 bases between them. This CDR3 is CASSPPRSGSTDTQYF. In DNA, the CDR3 is TGTGCCAGCAGCCCCCCACGTAGCGGAAGCACAGATACGCAGTATTTT.

This clonotype was detected many times. V is TRBV11-1 and J is TRBJ2-5, with D perhaps assigned TRBD1 or TRBD2 (5 bases each). The CDR3 has 13 amino acids. Trimming pared 5 bases from V and 3 bases from J, leaving 10 bases between. In germline, CDR1 is SGHAT, CDR2 FQDESV (reference sequence). The CDR3 DNA reads as TGTGCCAGCAGCCAACGAGGGGAAGAGACCCAGTACTTC. This encodes CASSQRGEETQYF. Supplemented by reference TRBV11-1 and TRBJ2-5, the full variable domain reads EAEVAQSPRYKITEKSQAVAFWCDPISGHATLYWYRQILGQGPELLVQFQDESVVDDSQLPKDRFSAERLKGVDSTLKIQPAELGDSAMYLCASSQRGEETQYFGPGTRLLVL.

The chain recombines TRBV5-1 with TRBJ1-1; 8 bases match TRBD1. The trim removed 2 bases at V and 7 bases at J, leaving 4 bases unmatched. CDR1 is SGHRS and CDR2 is YFSETQ in the germline V gene. CDR3 size: 13 residues. CDR3 region: CASSFKTGGEAFF. In DNA form, the CDR3 reads TGCGCCAGCAGCTTTAAAACAGGGGGTGAAGCTTTCTTT.

V usage is TRBV30 and J usage is TRBJ1-1; no clear D. The germline V gene encodes CDR1 GTSNPN and CDR2 SVGIG (reference sequence). Trimming removed 8 bases at V and 0 bases at J, with 13 bases between. This CDR3 contains 13 residues. This CDR3 is CAGRWVVNTEAFF. In nucleotides, the CDR3 is TGTGCCGGACGGTGGGTTGTGAACACTGAAGCTTTCTTT.